This T cell receptor beta chain was recovered during a study of regulatory T cells in long-lasting Graves disease (TCRdb year 2021). Study-level background: In the newly diagnosed Graves' disease group, patients had been taking antithyroid drugs for less than 3 months. Peripheral blood TCR sequencing and RNA sequencing compared persistent Graves' disease patients with newly diagnosed Graves' disease patients. The study was registered as a clinical trial and conducted in China. TCR sequencing covered around 13 persistent and approximately 20 newly diagnosed Graves' disease patients, around 35 samples in total.

The research as a whole found: Persistent Graves' disease patients showed lower TCR Shannon entropy and fewer highly expanded clones than newly diagnosed patients, suggesting clonal expansion. Persistent patients shared more public clonotypes among themselves (around 3,000) than newly diagnosed patients did (roughly 920). Sequencing and analysis were restricted to the TCR beta chain. The study examined only peripheral blood because the primary lesion, thyroid tissue, could not be accessed. The small sample size was acknowledged by the authors as a limitation that may reduce accuracy.

In light of the paper, this sample's time point label describes: newly diagnosed GD, antithyroid drugs for less than 3 months. RNA was extracted from PBMCs in TRIzol for both TCR sequencing and RNA sequencing. The diagnosis of Graves' disease followed American Thyroid Association guidelines. Recruitment of patients was carried out at an endocrinology department in Xi'an, China. Each patient gave about 8.1 milliliters of peripheral blood, collected in an EDTA anticoagulant tube. PBMCs were isolated by Ficoll Paque Plus density gradient separation without further T cell sorting. An Agilent 2100 Bioanalyzer and agarose gel were used to check RNA quality, while a NanoDrop 2000 measured RNA concentration. With respect to this clonotype: The clone's antigen remains unknown. The sample holds no much larger clone one base away, and base qualities are not on file.

Library preparation was by multiplex PCR. TCRdb records Illumina HiSeq 4000 as the sequencer. CDR3 regions were amplified by Arm-PCR with iRepertoire HTBI primers to construct TCR beta libraries. Before sequencing, the PCR products went through gel purification. Turning to the authors' computational methods: Across samples, 60 to 80 TRBV and 13 to 15 TRBJ segments were identified and used for gene usage analysis of CDR3 amino acid clonotypes. COPE and FqMerger were used to merge the filtered high-quality paired reads into contigs. BLAST was used to align contigs to the IMGT TRBV, TRBD and TRBJ reference genes, and CDR3 was defined following IMGT. Highly expanded clones were defined as clonotypes with a frequency above 0.1%. Shannon entropy was used to measure repertoire diversity, and the Gini coefficient was used to measure V-J evenness. Public clonotypes were defined as clonotypes shared by more than one individual. Through fastp at Q25 and MiXCR, TCRdb rebuilt clones from the public reads, retaining in-frame beta chains. Each CDR3 protein appears once, grouped with its most common genes and DNA. These V and J calls originate from TCRdb's pipeline instead of the authors' own analysis. The sample table contains 360,000 or so distinct CDR3 sequences; only one count was recorded for around 16% of them. 20% of the sample goes to the ten largest clones.

These data were likewise used in another study, on T cells in Graves' hyperthyroidism and ophthalmopathy. According to the second study: Stable Graves' hyperthyroidism was defined as the absence of progression to ophthalmopathy over 18 months of follow-up. Hyperthyroidism patients were newly diagnosed, had a disease duration of under 2 months, and were aged 18 to 65 years. Exclusion was applied to patients with uncontrolled infections, other autoimmune diseases, pregnancy or lactation. Clinical symptoms, serum thyroxine and TRAb, thyroid ultrasound, and orbital computed tomography formed the basis for the diagnoses. The TCR CDR3 was subjected to a first round of RT-PCR using the HTBI primer set and the Qiagen OneStep RT-PCR kit. Most expanded thyroid clonotypes (frequency above 0.001) were also detected in blood, suggesting blood repertoires may reflect thyroid immune responses. In cross-validation, a model built on a 13 V-J signature told ophthalmopathy apart from stable hyperthyroidism with approximately 90% sensitivity and about 81% specificity, and in testing the same model reached 80%/75%. In validation, progression to ophthalmopathy was predicted by the model with roughly 71% sensitivity and just over 72% specificity, a median of 6.5 months before onset. TCR V-J signatures able to tell the groups apart were searched for in a discovery cohort of 95 to 100 patients, of whom over 40 had Graves' ophthalmopathy and about 60 had stable Graves' hyperthyroidism. Whether ophthalmopathy could be predicted prospectively was tested in an independent validation cohort made up of 18 hyperthyroidism patients plus 17 patients who later progressed to ophthalmopathy. For training and testing, the roughly 97 patients in the discovery cohort were randomly divided in a 7:3 ratio. In about 6 Graves' hyperthyroidism patients, the study also compared T-cell repertoires from thyroid tissue with T-cell repertoires from blood. After sampling, hyperthyroidism patients received methimazole starting at 30 mg daily, and ophthalmopathy patients received high-dose intravenous methylprednisolone. Libraries were constructed in a second round of multiplex PCR, after which size selection and purification were carried out. Paired-end sequencing of the libraries was performed with 100 bp reads on an Illumina HiSeq2000. SOAPnuke was used to process the raw data, with reads discarded if the reads contained adapters or uncalled bases, had a mean Phred below 15, or lacked an exact constant-primer or identifier match. COPE v1.2.5 was used to merge the high-quality paired reads, and each unique nucleotide sequence was defined as a clonotype. MiTCR v1.1 was used to align the clonotypes against IMGT TRBV, TRBD and TRBJ reference segments. The analysis included only V-J combinations with a frequency above 0.0001, which together covered more than 98% of the repertoires. A TCS score was defined as the ratio between F50 (clonal expansion) and ExV (chaos), using BLOSUM62-based TCRdist between CDR3 peptides within each V-J. Welch's t-statistics and random forest reduced around 520 V-J features to 10 to 15, which were used in a naive Bayes classifier (R e1071). Sample size was not statistically predetermined, and blinding of investigators to group allocation was not performed. The paper reports TCR Vbeta CDR3 sequencing of 135 peripheral blood samples: 40 or so ophthalmopathy, roughly 74 hyperthyroidism and around 17 progressor patients.

The source material was peripheral blood mononuclear cells (PBMCs), sampled at new diagnosis, from a patient treated with antithyroid drugs. This receptor was taken from a woman under 30 with Graves disease. Donor details come from another sample of the same person, matched by shared clones.

The CDR3 protein is CASSEGQGLWGEQYF. The nucleotide sequence reads as follows: TGTGCCAGCAGCGAGGGACAGGGACTATGGGGCGAGCAGTACTTC. Recombination connected TRBV5-4 to TRBJ2-7; the central 9 bases match TRBD1. Clipping removes 4 bases from V and 6 bases from J, with 11 as the unmatched junction base count. The CDR3 runs 15 residues from the cysteine to the phenylalanine. CDR3 DNA only is kept here, 45 bases in frame from base 1. The germline V gene encodes CDR1 SGHNT and CDR2 YYREEE (reference sequence).